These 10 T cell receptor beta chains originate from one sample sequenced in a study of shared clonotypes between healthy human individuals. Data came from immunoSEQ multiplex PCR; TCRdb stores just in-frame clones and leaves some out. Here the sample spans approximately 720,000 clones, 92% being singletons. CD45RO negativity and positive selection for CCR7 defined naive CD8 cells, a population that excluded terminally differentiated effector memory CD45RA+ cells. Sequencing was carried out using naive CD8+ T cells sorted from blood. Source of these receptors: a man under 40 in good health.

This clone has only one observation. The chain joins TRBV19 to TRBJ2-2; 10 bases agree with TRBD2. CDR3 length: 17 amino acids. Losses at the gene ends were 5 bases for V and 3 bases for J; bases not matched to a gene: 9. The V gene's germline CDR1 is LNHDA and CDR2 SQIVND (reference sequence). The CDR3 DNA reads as TGTGCCAGTAGTCCCGGACTAGCGGCCTCTTACACCGGGGAGCTGTTTTTT. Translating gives CASSPGLAASYTGELFF. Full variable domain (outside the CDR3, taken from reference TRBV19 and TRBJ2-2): DGGITQSPKYLFRKEGQNVTLSCEQNLNHDAMYWYRQDPGQGLRLIYYSQIVNDFQKGDIAEGYSVSREKKESFPLTVTSAQKNPTAFYLCASSPGLAASYTGELFFGEGSRLTVL.

CDR3 nucleotides: TGTGCCAGCAGCTTACAGGGGGCGGTGGATGGCTACACCTTC. It specifies CASSLQGAVDGYTF. The chain uses TRBV5-6 and TRBJ1-2; 9 positions agree with TRBD1. This CDR3 has 14 amino acids. Trimming removed 2 bases from V and 6 bases from J; junction bases left unmatched: 5. Germline assignment: CDR1 SGHDT and CDR2 YYEEEE.

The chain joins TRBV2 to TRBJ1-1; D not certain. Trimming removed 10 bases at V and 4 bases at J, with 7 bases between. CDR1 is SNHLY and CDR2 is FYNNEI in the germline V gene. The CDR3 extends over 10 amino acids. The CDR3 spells CATGTTEAFF. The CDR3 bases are TGTGCCACCGGTACCACTGAAGCTTTCTTT. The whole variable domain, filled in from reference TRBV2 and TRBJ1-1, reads EPEVTQTPSHQVTQMGQEVILRCVPISNHLYFYWYRQILGQKVEFLVSFYNNEISEKSEIFDDQFSVERPDGSNFTLKIRSTKLEDSAMYFCATGTTEAFFGQGTRLTVV.

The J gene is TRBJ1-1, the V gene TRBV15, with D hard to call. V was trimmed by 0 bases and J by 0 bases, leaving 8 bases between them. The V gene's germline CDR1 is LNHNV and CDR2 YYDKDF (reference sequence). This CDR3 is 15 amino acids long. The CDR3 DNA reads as TGTGCCACCAGCAGAGATGGGGAGTTGAACACTGAAGCTTTCTTT. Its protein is CATSRDGELNTEAFF.

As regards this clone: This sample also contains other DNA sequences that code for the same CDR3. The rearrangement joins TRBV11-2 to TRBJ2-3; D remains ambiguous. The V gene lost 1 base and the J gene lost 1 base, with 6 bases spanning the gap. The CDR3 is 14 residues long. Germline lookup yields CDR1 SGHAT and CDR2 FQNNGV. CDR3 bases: TGTGCCAGCAGCTTAGTCGTCCGCACAGATACGCAGTATTTT. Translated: CASSLVVRTDTQYF.

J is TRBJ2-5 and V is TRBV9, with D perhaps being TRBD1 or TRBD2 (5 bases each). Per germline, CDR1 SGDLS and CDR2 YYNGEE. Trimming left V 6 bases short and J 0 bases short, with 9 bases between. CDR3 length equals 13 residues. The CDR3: CASNRDDQETQYF. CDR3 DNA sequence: TGTGCCAGCAACCGGGACGACCAAGAGACCCAGTACTTC.

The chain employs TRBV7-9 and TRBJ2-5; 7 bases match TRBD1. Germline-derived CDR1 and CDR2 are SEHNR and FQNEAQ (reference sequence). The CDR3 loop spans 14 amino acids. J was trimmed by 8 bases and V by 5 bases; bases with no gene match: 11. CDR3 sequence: CASSPPGQLVTQYF. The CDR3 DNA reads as TGTGCCAGCAGCCCACCGGGACAGCTTGTAACCCAGTACTTC.

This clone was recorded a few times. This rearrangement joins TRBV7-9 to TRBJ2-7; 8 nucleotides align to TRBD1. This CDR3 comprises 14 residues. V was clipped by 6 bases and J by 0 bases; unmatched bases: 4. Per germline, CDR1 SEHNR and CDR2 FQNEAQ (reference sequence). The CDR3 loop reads CASSPTGASYEQYF. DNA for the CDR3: TGTGCCAGCAGTCCGACAGGGGCCTCCTACGAGCAGTACTTC. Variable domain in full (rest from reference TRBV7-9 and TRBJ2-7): DTGVSQNPRHKITKRGQNVTFRCDPISEHNRLYWYRQTLGQGPEFLTYFQNEAQLEKSRLLSDRFSAERPKGSFSTLEIQRTEQGDSAMYLCASSPTGASYEQYFGPGTRLTVT.

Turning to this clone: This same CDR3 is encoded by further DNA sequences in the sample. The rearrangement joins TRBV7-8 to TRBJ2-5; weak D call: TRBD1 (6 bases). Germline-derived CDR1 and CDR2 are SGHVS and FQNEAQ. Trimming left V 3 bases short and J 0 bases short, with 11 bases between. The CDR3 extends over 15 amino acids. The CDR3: CASSLVGGHQETQYF. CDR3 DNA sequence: TGTGCCAGCAGCTTGGTTGGGGGCCACCAAGAGACCCAGTACTTC.

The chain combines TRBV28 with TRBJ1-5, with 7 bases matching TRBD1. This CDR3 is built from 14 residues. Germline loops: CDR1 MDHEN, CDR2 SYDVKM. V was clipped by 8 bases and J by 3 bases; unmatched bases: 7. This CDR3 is CASSSDRANQPQHF. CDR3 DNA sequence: TGTGCCAGCTCCTCCGACAGGGCCAATCAGCCCCAGCATTTT.